A selection of T cell receptor beta chains follows, all from one sample in a study of blood T cells in healthy people across ages. One entry per CDR3 protein, called by TCRdb with MiXCR from the 5' RACE reads. This table holds some 1.4 million distinct CDR3 sequences, approximately 40% found once. The sample was blood. The source is a woman aged 18-29 years in good health. CDR3s leave out the opening cysteine and the closing phenylalanine or tryptophan. The D gene is left open where the match is weak.

j_call	v_call	d_call	cdr3_aa
TRBJ1-5	TRBV15	.	ATSLNLGSNQPQH
TRBJ2-4	TRBV27	.	ASSGGTAKNIQY
TRBJ1-2	TRBV12-3/TRBV12-4	TRBD1	ASSPFSEGAGGYT
TRBJ2-3	TRBV3-1	.	ATSPGLADTQY
TRBJ2-3	TRBV7-2	.	ASSLATMVGPTDTQY
TRBJ2-1	TRBV14	.	ASSLNALVLSEQF
TRBJ2-5	TRBV28	TRBD1	ASSRGGRQETQY
TRBJ2-7	TRBV27	TRBD2	ASSSAGGVSYEQY
TRBJ2-3	TRBV5-1	.	ASSLEGEADTQY
TRBJ1-1	TRBV10-3	.	AISGTDNTEAF
TRBJ1-1	TRBV4-1	.	ASSGGWATEAF
TRBJ1-2	TRBV3-1	.	ASSQVGARYGYT
.	TRBV5-1	.	ASSVDSQYEQY
TRBJ2-7	TRBV2	.	ASRPFSSVSYEQY
TRBJ2-7	TRBV12-3/TRBV12-4	.	ASGGTGFYEQY
TRBJ2-5	TRBV5-1	.	ASSLVSYQALTPNEQY
TRBJ2-7	TRBV11-2	TRBD1	ASSFGTGAAVYEQY
TRBJ2-5	TRBV9	TRBD2	ASSGGLAPKTQY
TRBJ1-4	TRBV10-3	TRBD1	AISGDDRGREKLF
TRBJ1-1	TRBV5-1	TRBD1	ASSWNKTGWRITEAF
TRBJ1-5	TRBV24-1	.	ATSDGGTASNQPQH
TRBJ1-3	TRBV6-6	.	ASSQTGNTIY
TRBJ2-3	TRBV6-1	TRBD2	ASRIMRTSGSPDTQY
TRBJ1-1	TRBV3-1	TRBD1	ASSQAGTGTEAF
TRBJ2-1	TRBV11-2	.	ASTKADEQF
TRBJ2-2	TRBV4-2	TRBD2	ASSHLSGGASTGELF
TRBJ1-6	TRBV10-3	.	AISARQNNSPLH
TRBJ2-1	TRBV5-1	TRBD2	PIGREGLSYNEQF
TRBJ2-7	TRBV9	TRBD2	ASSVSSGANYEQY
TRBJ2-5	TRBV2	.	ASSESRVQETQY
TRBJ1-1	TRBV5-1	.	ASSPKGREGTEAF
TRBJ2-1	TRBV29-1	TRBD2	SVTDSGTAYNEQF
TRBJ2-1	TRBV13	TRBD1	ASSSRTGHNEQF
TRBJ2-7	TRBV11-2	.	ASSLVSEGEQY
TRBJ1-2	TRBV6-1	TRBD1	ASRPTGTGAFYYGYT
.	TRBV7-2	TRBD2	ASSFSSGAPYEQY
TRBJ1-1	TRBV29-1	.	SVEVPPLNTEAF
TRBJ1-5	TRBV28	.	AVNQPQH
TRBJ2-1	TRBV10-3	TRBD2	AIKGVGQGVAGGPNEQF
TRBJ1-4	TRBV6-5	.	ASSSLAPNEKLF
TRBJ2-7	TRBV29-1	.	SVAGGGDNEQY
TRBJ1-3	TRBV9	.	ASSGPGASSGNTIY
TRBJ2-7	TRBV21-1	.	ASRVSDVRQVYEQY
TRBJ2-3	TRBV4-2	.	ASSPSGTQDTQY
TRBJ2-1	TRBV7-2	.	ASSLDGLQQF
TRBJ2-1	TRBV7-2	.	ASSLERTLVKF